Sequencing of this T cell receptor (beta chain) was carried out in a study of blood T cell repertoires in COVID-19. This CDR3 comprises 16 residues. CDR1 and CDR2 from the germline V gene are MDHEN and SYDVKM. V lost 4 bases and J lost 3; bases outside the gene matches: 11. The repertoire was sequenced with immunoSEQ multiplex PCR; TCRdb's copy has only in-frame clones and lacks some. The sample comprises approximately 240,000 clones, approximately 83% of which are singletons, and 2.3% rests with the top ten. The clonotype was recovered from a woman aged 60-75 years with acute or convalescent COVID-19. Sequencing input: peripheral blood. This chain links TRBV28 with TRBJ1-2; TRBD1 aligns across 7 bases. CDR3 DNA: TGTGCCAGCAGTTCCTCACCTACAGGGGATCACTATGGCTACACCTTC. This sequence encodes CASSSSPTGDHYGYTF.